This entry is about one T cell receptor (beta chain). Its target is not known. This entry belongs to a study of OX40 agonist ivuxolimab in advanced cancers. Study-wide context: Among those enrolled, mean age was 60 years (range about 23 to 79) and about 79% were male. Partial responses occurred in three patients (one hepatocellular carcinoma, two cutaneous melanoma). Study-wide results and limits: Some nonresponders also had low normalized T-cell clonal expansion.

Measured with immunoSEQ multiplex PCR; TCRdb has only the in-frame clones, and not every one. The table includes tens of thousands of clones, 80% to 85% detected once. The investigators sampled blood at baseline, at cycle 4 day 1, and at cycle 7 day 1. The V gene's germline CDR1 is SGHTA and CDR2 FQGNSA. V gave up 1 base and J gave up 0 bases, with 5 bases separating them. There are 14 residues in the CDR3. This chain uses TRBV7-2 with TRBJ2-3; D uncertain. Specimen: CD4+ or CD8+ T cells sorted from blood, collected in a trial of the OX40 agonist ivuxolimab. The clonotype comes from an adult with an advanced solid tumor such as melanoma, head and neck, liver or kidney cancer. In nucleotides, the CDR3 is TGTGCCAGCAGCTTAGGGGCTAGCACAGATACGCAGTATTTT. Translated, it gives CASSLGASTDTQYF.